What follows are 24 T cell receptor beta chains derived from one specimen sequenced in a study of T-cell memory formation after mild COVID-19. TCRdb redid the calling of the 5' RACE reads with MiXCR, one entry per CDR3 protein. The sample lists roughly 200,000 distinct CDR3 sequences, around 15% seen once, with just over 2% in the top ten. Input material: PBMCs or a T cell subset sorted from them (not recorded which). The receptors here all came from an adult woman who had mild COVID-19 (a few samples of this study predate the infection). Cell type and time point are not known.

This clonotype was picked up a small number of times. The gene calls are TRBV3-1 and TRBJ1-1; D may be TRBD1 (5 bases). Trimming pared 3 bases from V and 0 bases from J, leaving 11 bases between. This CDR3 is 15 amino acids long. From germline, CDR1 is LGHDT and CDR2 YNNKEL (reference sequence). CDR3 protein: CASSQGGGLNTEAFF. CDR3 coding DNA: TGTGCCAGCAGCCAGGGGGGAGGCCTGAACACTGAAGCTTTCTTT.

This clonotype appeared a few times. The rearrangement links TRBV7-9 to TRBJ1-1, with 11 bases that match TRBD1. CDR3 length equals 15 residues. Unmatched junction bases numbered 9, after V lost 5 bases and J lost 7 bases. The germline gives CDR1 SEHNR, CDR2 FQNEAQ (reference sequence). CDR3 residues: CASSTPGQGVNEAFF. For the CDR3, the DNA is TGTGCCAGCAGCACACCGGGACAGGGGGTGAATGAAGCTTTCTTT. Using reference TRBV7-9 and TRBJ1-1 for the parts outside the CDR3, the full variable domain is DTGVSQNPRHKITKRGQNVTFRCDPISEHNRLYWYRQTLGQGPEFLTYFQNEAQLEKSRLLSDRFSAERPKGSFSTLEIQRTEQGDSAMYLCASSTPGQGVNEAFFGQGTRLTVV.

The rearrangement joins TRBV4-3 to TRBJ2-1; 12 positions match TRBD2. The germline V gene encodes CDR1 LGHNA and CDR2 YSLEER. The ends lost 0 bases at V and 4 bases at J; junction bases unmatched: 1. This CDR3 spans 16 amino acids. The CDR3 protein is CASSQETSGGYNEQFF. CDR3 coding DNA: TGCGCCAGCAGCCAAGAAACTAGCGGGGGGTACAATGAGCAGTTCTTC.

The V and J genes are TRBV20-1 and TRBJ2-3, with 9 bases fitting TRBD2. CDR1 is DFQATT, CDR2 SNEGSKA, per germline (reference sequence). This CDR3 is 15 amino acids long. V lost 3 bases, J lost 2 bases, and 6 bases stayed unmatched. In DNA form, the CDR3 reads TGCAGTGCTAGCCAGACTAGCGGCGTCACAGATACGCAGTATTTT. It encodes CSASQTSGVTDTQYF.

There are a few counts of this clonotype. The rearrangement links TRBV11-1 to TRBJ2-7, with D perhaps TRBD1 (6 bases). The CDR3 loop spans 12 amino acids. Trimming took 4 bases from V and 5 from J, leaving 9 bases between them. Looked up from germline, CDR1 is SGHAT and CDR2 is FQDESV (reference sequence). The CDR3 reads CASSSDRNEQYF. Here the CDR3 DNA reads TGTGCCAGCAGCTCTGACAGGAACGAGCAGTACTTC.

This rearrangement joins TRBV5-6 to TRBJ1-2, with D perhaps matching TRBD1 (6 bases). Trimming left V 4 bases short and J 7 bases short, with 20 bases between. Looked up from germline, CDR1 is SGHDT and CDR2 is YYEEEE. The CDR3 runs 15 residues. The CDR3 loop is CASSRLNRATIGYTF. In nucleotides, the CDR3 is TGTGCCAGCAGCCGACTCAACAGGGCTACCATTGGCTACACCTTC.

This clonotype was detected only a few times. V is TRBV20-1 and J is TRBJ2-1; possibly TRBD2 for D (6 bases). Trimming stripped 0 bases from V and 8 bases from J, with 11 bases between. There are 13 residues in the CDR3. Germline loops: CDR1 DFQATT, CDR2 SNEGSKA (reference sequence). CDR3 loop: CSARDGGRYEQFF. The CDR3 region has the DNA TGCAGTGCTAGAGATGGGGGGAGATATGAGCAGTTCTTC.

As DNA, the CDR3 is TGTGCCAGCAGCGTAAGCGCCCGGGAGAGAACCGGGGAGCTGTTTTTT. This gives the protein CASSVSARERTGELFF. The genes are TRBV9 and TRBJ2-2; D is possibly TRBD2 (6 bases). The V gene lost 1 base and the J gene lost 5 bases, with 15 bases spanning the gap. CDR1 is SGDLS, CDR2 YYNGEE, per germline. The length of the CDR3 is 16 residues.

This clonotype showed up just a few times. The J gene is TRBJ2-1, the V gene TRBV5-1; 7 nucleotides align to TRBD1. The V gene end was trimmed by 0 bases and the J gene end by 3 bases; junction bases not matched to a gene: 3. This CDR3 has 15 residues. Germline assignment: CDR1 SGHRS and CDR2 YFSETQ. The CDR3 is CASSLGGTVYNEQFF. The DNA for the CDR3 is TGCGCCAGCAGCTTGGGTGGGACAGTCTACAATGAGCAGTTCTTC.

The chain employs TRBV20-1 and TRBJ2-5, with a tentative D call TRBD2 (5 bases). The CDR3 runs 14 residues. Germline V gives CDR1 DFQATT, CDR2 SNEGSKA (reference sequence). The V and J ends lost 1 base and 1 base respectively, with 10 bases between them. CDR3 protein: CSARVTTAQETQYF. As DNA, the CDR3 is TGCAGTGCTAGAGTGACTACAGCCCAAGAGACCCAGTACTTC.

J is TRBJ2-7 and V is TRBV5-1; a possible D gene is TRBD2 (5 bases). Germline V gene sequence: CDR1 SGHRS, CDR2 YFSETQ. The CDR3 loop spans 15 amino acids. Trimming cost V 0 bases and J 4 bases, with 14 bases left between them. The CDR3 sequence: CASSLVTSEDYEQYF. CDR3 bases: TGCGCCAGCAGCTTGGTGACTTCGGAGGATTACGAGCAGTACTTC.

This clonotype was observed a handful of times. The chain links TRBV6-1 to TRBJ2-1; TRBD1 matches 7 bases. J was trimmed by 11 bases and V by 4 bases; bases with no gene match: 14. Germline V lookup: CDR1 MNHNS, CDR2 SASEGT. The CDR3 covers 15 residues. DNA for the CDR3: TGTGCCAGCAGTGCTAACCAGGGGGTACGCTCCAAGCAGTTCTTC. It encodes CASSANQGVRSKQFF.

This chain links TRBV2 with TRBJ1-2; 7 positions agree with TRBD1. Germline V gene lookup returns CDR1 SNHLY and CDR2 FYNNEI. The CDR3 runs 13 residues. With V trimmed by 8 bases and J by 7 bases, 10 bases remained unmatched. In nucleotides, the CDR3 is TGTGCCAGCGTATGGGACAGCGCTTCTGGCTACACCTTC. Its protein is CASVWDSASGYTF.

This sequence joins TRBV5-1 and TRBJ2-2; no definite D call. Per germline, CDR1 SGHRS and CDR2 YFSETQ. V shed 4 bases and J shed 8 bases, with 6 bases lying between them. This CDR3 has 11 amino acids. The CDR3 sequence: CASSVYGELFF. In DNA, the CDR3 is TGCGCCAGCAGCGTTTATGGGGAGCTGTTTTTT.

This clonotype has more than one count but fewer than ten. The CDR3 is CAWSVKATETQYF. CDR3 in DNA: TGTGCCTGGAGTGTGAAAGCCACAGAGACCCAGTACTTC. The chain links TRBV30 to TRBJ2-5; D gene uncertain. The CDR3 sequence is 13 residues long. Deletions cut 0 bases from V and 4 bases from J, with 9 bases between. Germline assignment: CDR1 GTSNPN and CDR2 SVGIG (reference sequence).

This clonotype turned up a few times. The CDR3 loop reads CASSRGTSGRDEQYF. The CDR3 coding sequence is TGTGCCAGCAGCCGCGGGACTAGCGGACGCGACGAGCAGTACTTC. The chain employs TRBV11-3 and TRBJ2-7; 11 bases agree with TRBD2. Trimming at V came to 5 bases and at J to 5 bases, leaving 8 bases not matched to a gene. This CDR3 contains 15 residues. The germline V gene encodes CDR1 SGHNT and CDR2 YENEEA.

This chain uses TRBV11-3 with TRBJ1-1, with 9 bases fitting TRBD1. Germline loops: CDR1 SGHNT, CDR2 YENEEA. This CDR3 region has 13 residues. Losses at the gene ends were 7 bases for V and 1 base for J; bases not matched to a gene: 1. CDR3 DNA: TGTGCCAGCATGGGACAGGGGAACACTGAAGCTTTCTTT. It codes for CASMGQGNTEAFF.

This chain links TRBV20-1 with TRBJ2-3; possibly TRBD2 for D (5 bases). Germline assignment: CDR1 DFQATT and CDR2 SNEGSKA (reference sequence). Trimming cost V 1 base and J 3 bases, with 14 bases left between them. CDR3 length: 15 residues. The CDR3, as DNA: TGCAGTGCTAGAGGAGAGGGAGCAGGAACAGATACGCAGTATTTT. Protein sequence: CSARGEGAGTDTQYF.

This clonotype appeared a few times. CDR3 protein: CASSPMITDTQYF. CDR3 nucleotides: TGTGCCAGCAGTCCTATGATCACAGATACGCAGTATTTT. The gene calls are TRBV7-2 and TRBJ2-3; D remains ambiguous. Germline V gene sequence: CDR1 SGHTA, CDR2 FQGNSA. Trimming took 6 bases from V and 2 from J, leaving 9 bases between them. The CDR3 has 13 amino acids.

This clonotype was observed a few times. The CDR3 is CASSFRIAGGAGQETQYF. For the CDR3, the DNA is TGCGCCAGCAGCTTCAGGATAGCGGGGGGTGCTGGGCAAGAGACCCAGTACTTC. The chain joins TRBV5-1 to TRBJ2-5; 10 nucleotides match TRBD2. The CDR3 totals 18 residues. V trimming: 2 bases; J trimming: 2 bases; junction bases outside the gene matches: 12. Germline V gene data show CDR1 as SGHRS and CDR2 as YFSETQ.

This chain links TRBV6-5 with TRBJ2-6, with D perhaps TRBD2 (7 bases). This CDR3 comprises 22 residues. Germline values: CDR1 MNHEY, CDR2 SVGAGI. Trimming cost V 5 bases and J 0 bases, with 29 bases left between them. CDR3 protein: CASSPGGGGYTRSSSGANVLTF. CDR3 bases: TGTGCCAGCAGTCCGGGGGGTGGGGGCTACACTCGTAGTTCCTCTGGGGCCAACGTCCTGACTTTC.

This rearrangement joins TRBV3-1 to TRBJ1-2, with a possible D match to TRBD1 (5 bases). Germline V gene sequence: CDR1 LGHDT, CDR2 YNNKEL (reference sequence). The CDR3 length is 14 residues. Trimming left V 6 bases short and J 7 bases short, with 18 bases between. The CDR3 protein is CASRPQGFSSGYTF. CDR3 DNA: TGTGCCAGCAGACCCCAGGGCTTTTCTTCTGGCTACACCTTC.

The chain carries TRBV18 and TRBJ1-5, with no clear D. Trimming pared 3 bases from V and 7 bases from J, leaving 10 bases between. Germline CDR1 is KGHSH and CDR2 is LQKENI. The CDR3 consists of 13 residues. CDR3 nucleotide sequence: TGTGCCAGCTCACCCCAAAGCGGACAGCCCCAGCATTTT. Protein product: CASSPQSGQPQHF.

This clonotype was counted a few times. This chain connects TRBV7-2 to TRBJ2-7; 13 bases line up with TRBD2. The V and J ends lost 0 bases and 0 bases, in that order; junction bases with no gene match: 2. Looked up from germline, CDR1 is SGHTA and CDR2 is FQGNSA. The CDR3 consists of 17 residues. In DNA, the CDR3 is TGTGCCAGCAGCTTAGCGGGACTAGCGGGGATCTCCTACGAGCAGTACTTC. It yields the protein CASSLAGLAGISYEQYF. Filled out from reference TRBV7-2 and TRBJ2-7, the complete variable domain reads GAGVSQSPSNKVTEKGKDVELRCDPISGHTALYWYRQSLGQGLEFLIYFQGNSAPDKSGLPSDRFSAERTGGSVSTLTIQRTQQEDSAVYLCASSLAGLAGISYEQYFGPGTRLTVT.